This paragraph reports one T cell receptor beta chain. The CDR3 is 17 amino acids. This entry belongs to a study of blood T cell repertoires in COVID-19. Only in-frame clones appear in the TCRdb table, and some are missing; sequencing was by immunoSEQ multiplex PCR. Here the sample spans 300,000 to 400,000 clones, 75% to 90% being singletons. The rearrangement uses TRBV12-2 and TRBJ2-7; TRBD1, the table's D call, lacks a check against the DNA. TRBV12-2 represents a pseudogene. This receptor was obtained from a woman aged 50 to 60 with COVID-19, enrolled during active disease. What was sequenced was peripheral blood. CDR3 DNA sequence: TGTGCAAGTCGCTTAGAGAAGGGACAGGGGAATACCTACGAGCAGTACTTC. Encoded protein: CASRLEKGQGNTYEQYF.